The next 18 T cell receptor beta chains were all read from a single sample in a study of cytomegalovirus exposure and HLA in healthy donors. PCR was performed using 60 Vbeta and 13 Jbeta primers. Here immunoSEQ multiplex PCR was the method, and the copy in TCRdb shows in-frame clones only, minus some. In the table there are under 110,000 clones, 76% of which are singletons. Sequences were obtained from PBMCs. Receptors originate from a man aged 40-50 years in good health and CMV-seronegative.

This clone was observed a handful of times. The J gene is TRBJ1-2, the V gene TRBV29-1; D may be TRBD1 (6 bases). This CDR3 contains 13 residues. CDR1 is SQVTM, CDR2 ANQGSEA, per germline. V was cut by 7 bases and J by 2 bases, with 14 bases left in between. DNA of the CDR3: TGCAGCGCCCGGGGGGGGCGCAACTATGGCTACACCTTC. It translates to CSARGGRNYGYTF.

The chain has TRBV20-1 and TRBJ1-1; no clear D. Trimming pared 6 bases from V and 10 bases from J, leaving 15 bases between. CDR3 length: 11 residues. Germline assignment: CDR1 DFQATT and CDR2 SNEGSKA (reference sequence). Written as DNA, the CDR3 is TGCAGTGCAACCATTCCCGGTCTAGCTTTCTTT. It specifies CSATIPGLAFF.

The chain combines TRBV5-6 with TRBJ1-4; 9 positions match TRBD1. The CDR3 sequence is 14 residues long. V shed 5 bases and J 7 bases; nucleotides not matched to a gene: 6. CDR1 and CDR2 from the germline V gene are SGHDT and YYEEEE. The CDR3 sequence: CASRRTGEGEKLFF. CDR3 DNA: TGTGCCAGCAGGAGGACAGGGGAGGGTGAAAAACTGTTTTTT. Together with reference TRBV5-6 and TRBJ1-4, the CDR3 gives the full variable domain: DAGVTQSPTHLIKTRGQQVTLRCSPKSGHDTVSWYQQALGQGPQFIFQYYEEEERQRGNFPDRFSGHQFPNYSSELNVNALLLGDSALYLCASRRTGEGEKLFFGSGTQLSVL.

The chain links TRBV28 to TRBJ2-1, with 7 bases matching TRBD2. The germline gives CDR1 MDHEN, CDR2 SYDVKM. With 6 bases clipped from V and 6 bases from J, the junction kept 11 bases outside the gene matches. This CDR3 comprises 15 residues. The DNA for the CDR3 is TGTGCCAGCAGCCCCGGATATAGCGGGCGCAATGAGCAGTTCTTC. Translation: CASSPGYSGRNEQFF.

The chain has TRBV7-6 and TRBJ1-6; 11 positions agree with TRBD1. Germline V lookup: CDR1 SGHVS, CDR2 FNYEAQ. CDR3 length equals 16 residues. The J segment lost 6 bases and the V segment lost 5 bases, leaving 6 bases of the junction unmatched. As DNA, the CDR3 is TGTGCCAGCAGCCCAGGACAGGGGGCGAGTAATTCACCCCTCCACTTT. Translated: CASSPGQGASNSPLHF.

V gene TRBV11-2 combines with J gene TRBJ1-1, with no clear D. In germline, CDR1 is SGHAT, CDR2 FQNNGV. The CDR3 runs 15 residues. Trimming pared 5 bases from V and 5 bases from J, leaving 18 bases between. The CDR3: CASSQPGAARTEAFF. CDR3 sequence (DNA): TGTGCCAGCAGCCAGCCGGGAGCAGCCCGGACTGAAGCTTTCTTT.

This chain links TRBV7-9 with TRBJ1-3; 8 nucleotides align to TRBD1. The trim removed 1 base at V and 11 bases at J, leaving 10 bases unmatched. In germline, CDR1 is SEHNR, CDR2 FQNEAQ (reference sequence). The CDR3 covers 15 residues. The CDR3 DNA follows: TGTGCCAGCAGCTTAGGCCAGGGACAGGCTCAACCCATATATTTT. Protein product: CASSLGQGQAQPIYF.

Points on this clone: One end of the junction varies from germline; a read error may be responsible. This chain links TRBV18 with TRBJ2-5; D is perhaps TRBD1 (5 bases). In germline, CDR1 is KGHSH, CDR2 LQKENI. The CDR3 consists of 14 residues. CDR3: CASSPLKGQEPQYF. As DNA, the CDR3 is TGTGCCAGCTCACCATTGAAGGGGCAAGAGCCCCAGTACTTC.

This sequence joins TRBV6-5 and TRBJ2-7; a weak D match, TRBD2 (5 bases). Germline V gives CDR1 MNHEY, CDR2 SVGAGI. This CDR3 contains 15 residues. Trimming took off 6 bases at V and 0 bases at J, with 15 bases between the two ends. In DNA, the CDR3 is TGTGCCAGCAGGGCCGGACTGGGGAGCTCCTACGAGCAGTACTTC. Protein: CASRAGLGSSYEQYF.

Here the CDR3 reads CSVPGQGGEKLFF. The DNA for the CDR3 is TGCAGCGTGCCGGGACAGGGAGGTGAAAAACTGTTTTTT. The gene calls are TRBV29-1 and TRBJ1-4; TRBD1 agrees at 9 bases. The CDR3 runs to 13 residues. The germline V gene has CDR1 SQVTM and CDR2 ANQGSEA. The trim removed 6 bases at V and 7 bases at J, leaving 6 bases unmatched.

CDR3 sequence: CASSEVGGSNSPLHF. The DNA for the CDR3 is TGTGCCAGCAGTGAAGTGGGGGGGTCCAATTCACCCCTCCACTTT. This chain links TRBV6-1 with TRBJ1-6; D may be TRBD1 (5 bases). Looked up from germline, CDR1 is MNHNS and CDR2 is SASEGT. V was trimmed by 1 base and J by 7 bases, leaving 11 bases between them. This CDR3 region has 15 residues.

This chain uses TRBV5-1 with TRBJ2-2; 9 nucleotides align to TRBD1. V shed 7 bases, J shed 0 bases, and the junction held 1 base outside the gene matches. The CDR3 has 14 amino acids. CDR1 is SGHRS and CDR2 is YFSETQ in the germline V gene. CDR3 sequence reads: CASRQGANTGELFF. CDR3 coding DNA: TGCGCCAGCCGACAGGGGGCGAACACCGGGGAGCTGTTTTTT.

J is TRBJ1-1 and V is TRBV6-1; a weak D match, TRBD1 (5 bases). The germline V gene encodes CDR1 MNHNS and CDR2 SASEGT. Trimming pared 4 bases from V and 2 bases from J, leaving 8 bases between. The CDR3 sequence is 13 residues long. The CDR3 DNA is TGTGCCAGCAGTGTCGGGGGAAACACTGAAGCTTTCTTT. Translated, it gives CASSVGGNTEAFF.

The chain joins TRBV5-1 to TRBJ1-6, with D possibly being TRBD1 (5 bases). Trimming removed 0 bases at V and 7 bases at J, with 14 bases between. In germline, CDR1 is SGHRS, CDR2 YFSETQ. The CDR3 is 16 amino acids. CDR3 sequence: CASSLGPQGGNSPLHF. CDR3 DNA: TGCGCCAGCAGCTTGGGACCCCAGGGTGGCAATTCACCCCTCCACTTT.

This clone was seen once. CDR3 loop: CASSQEGQGTIEKLFF. CDR3 sequence (DNA): TGCGCCAGCAGCCAAGAGGGACAGGGGACAATTGAAAAACTGTTTTTT. V and J are TRBV4-1 and TRBJ1-4; 10 nucleotides match TRBD1. V trimming: 0 bases; J trimming: 7 bases; junction bases outside the gene matches: 5. CDR1 and CDR2 from the germline V gene are MGHRA and YSYEKL. CDR3 length: 16 amino acids.

V usage is TRBV10-1 and J usage is TRBJ2-2; 9 bases match TRBD2. This CDR3 comprises 17 residues. Germline assignment: CDR1 WNHNN and CDR2 SYGVQD (reference sequence). The V gene end was trimmed by 4 bases and the J gene end by 1 base; junction bases not matched to a gene: 7. The CDR3 DNA sequence: TGCGCCAGCAGTGGGGCGGCGGGGGGGCTGAACACCGGGGAGCTGTTTTTT. It is translated as CASSGAAGGLNTGELFF.

This clone was detected once. The chain has TRBV6-5 and TRBJ1-1; possibly TRBD1 for D (5 bases). V was shortened by 7 bases and J by 4 bases, with 19 bases between the two germline ends. Germline CDR1 reads MNHEY; CDR2 reads SVGAGI. The CDR3 has 15 residues. This chain's CDR3 is CASTSGARGSTEAFF. The CDR3 DNA reads TGTGCCAGCACCAGCGGGGCCCGCGGCAGCACTGAAGCTTTCTTT.

The gene calls are TRBV5-4 and TRBJ1-6; D call uncertain. V was clipped by 2 bases and J by 10 bases, with 13 bases between them. The CDR3 is 14 amino acids. Germline CDR1 reads SGHNT; CDR2 reads YYREEE (reference sequence). The CDR3 spells CASSFQAPGSPLHF. Written as DNA, the CDR3 is TGTGCCAGCAGCTTTCAAGCACCGGGGTCACCCCTCCACTTT.